These 18 T cell receptor beta chains share one sample of origin, sequenced in a study of CD8+ T cells in alopecia areata. RNA, once extracted, was reverse transcribed into cDNA for use as the sequencing template. Sequencing was performed with immunoSEQ multiplex PCR; in TCRdb, only in-frame clones are kept and a portion is missing. The data show roughly 200,000 clones, about three fifths seen once. The treatment was: oral pan-JAK inhibitor, 5-10 mg twice daily. The sample was CD8+ T cells sorted from blood, taken at week 24, from a patient treated with tofacitinib. Receptor source: a human donor with alopecia areata.

The rearrangement joins TRBV15 to TRBJ2-5; 9 bases match TRBD2. The CDR3 is 15 amino acids. Trimming at V came to 3 bases and at J to 5 bases, leaving 7 bases not matched to a gene. The germline V gene has CDR1 LNHNV and CDR2 YYDKDF (reference sequence). This CDR3 reads CATSSASGVGETQYF. The DNA of the CDR3 is TGTGCCACCAGCAGCGCTAGCGGGGTGGGGGAGACCCAGTACTTC.

This clone was counted a few times. The J gene is TRBJ2-5, the V gene TRBV9; D not resolved. Between the trimmed V and J ends, which lost 0 bases and 2 bases, there was a span of 17 bases. The CDR3 covers 17 residues. The germline CDR1 and CDR2 sequences are SGDLS and YYNGEE. The CDR3 spells CASSVALPTTDQETQYF. The CDR3 bases are TGTGCCAGCAGCGTAGCTCTCCCCACGACCGATCAAGAGACCCAGTACTTC.

This clone has a single count. The rearrangement joins TRBV19 to TRBJ2-7; TRBD1 matches 8 bases. The V and J ends lost 4 bases and 3 bases, in that order; junction bases with no gene match: 5. The CDR3 is made up of 14 amino acids. Germline CDR1 reads LNHDA; CDR2 reads SQIVND (reference sequence). The CDR3 is CASSTGQGLYEQYF. The CDR3 DNA reads TGTGCCAGTAGTACCGGACAGGGACTCTACGAGCAGTACTTC.

The chain is built from TRBV5-1 and TRBJ2-7; D ambiguous. CDR3 size: 11 residues. The V end lost 5 bases, the J end lost 7 bases, and 10 bases lay between the germline ends. The V gene's germline CDR1 is SGHRS and CDR2 YFSETQ. DNA for the CDR3: TGCGCCAGCAGAAACGGTGAAGAGCAGTACTTC. This translates into CASRNGEEQYF.

This chain uses TRBV29-1 with TRBJ2-5, with D possibly being TRBD2 (6 bases). CDR1 SQVTM and CDR2 ANQGSEA come from the germline V gene. Trimming cost V 4 bases and J 4 bases, with 16 bases left between them. The CDR3 covers 14 residues. CDR3 DNA: TGCAGCGTTGTTCTTCCGGGGAGGCGAGAGACCCAGTACTTC. Amino acids: CSVVLPGRRETQYF.

In its sample, this clone was seen a few times. This rearrangement joins TRBV2 to TRBJ2-7; D unclear. Trimming shortened V by 0 bases and J by 0 bases, and 12 bases separated the two germline ends. The germline gives CDR1 SNHLY, CDR2 FYNNEI. CDR3 length equals 16 residues. This chain's CDR3 is CASSEAPVVNSYEQYF. As DNA, the CDR3 is TGTGCCAGCAGTGAAGCACCGGTGGTTAACTCCTACGAGCAGTACTTC.

This clone was counted only a few times. The rearrangement links TRBV5-1 to TRBJ2-2; no firm D call. The CDR3 has 14 residues. V gave up 1 base and J gave up 0 bases, with 4 bases separating them. Germline V gives CDR1 SGHRS, CDR2 YFSETQ. This CDR3 is CASSLKTNTGELFF. DNA of the CDR3: TGCGCCAGCAGCTTGAAAACGAACACCGGGGAGCTGTTTTTT.

There are a few counts of this clone. The chain couples TRBV29-1 to TRBJ2-7; D is perhaps TRBD1 or TRBD2 (5 bases each). CDR3 length: 14 residues. V gave up 2 bases and J gave up 6 bases, with 17 bases separating them. Germline V CDR1 and CDR2: SQVTM, ANQGSEA. The CDR3 nucleotides read TGCAGCGTTGAAAATCACCAGGGACCGCGCGAGCAGTACTTC. Translated: CSVENHQGPREQYF.

The genes are TRBV2 and TRBJ2-1, with TRBD2 matching over 9 bases. The CDR3 has 16 residues. Germline trimming cut 2 bases from V and 4 bases from J; bases unmatched to any gene: 6. The germline V gene has CDR1 SNHLY and CDR2 FYNNEI. DNA for the CDR3: TGTGCCAGCAGTGAAACGCTAGCGGGGAGATACAATGAGCAGTTCTTC. Translating it yields CASSETLAGRYNEQFF. Full variable domain (rest looked up from reference TRBV2 and TRBJ2-1): EPEVTQTPSHQVTQMGQEVILRCVPISNHLYFYWYRQILGQKVEFLVSFYNNEISEKSEIFDDQFSVERPDGSNFTLKIRSTKLEDSAMYFCASSETLAGRYNEQFFGPGTRLTVL.

The V and J genes are TRBV7-8 and TRBJ1-1, with D uncertain. Trimming cost V 3 bases and J 5 bases, with 16 bases left between them. The length of the CDR3 is 15 residues. The germline V gene has CDR1 SGHVS and CDR2 FQNEAQ. The CDR3 loop is CASSFRTQRWTEAFF. For the CDR3, the DNA is TGTGCCAGCAGCTTCCGGACTCAGCGCTGGACTGAAGCTTTCTTT.

This chain uses TRBV27 with TRBJ1-5, with a tentative D call TRBD1 (5 bases). Trimming removed 5 bases at V and 3 bases at J, with 14 bases between. Germline V CDR1 and CDR2: MNHEY, SMNVEV (reference sequence). The CDR3 length is 15 residues. In DNA, the CDR3 is TGTGCCAGCAGTCCCCCGGGACTTCACAATCAGCCCCAGCATTTT. It specifies CASSPPGLHNQPQHF.

As for this clone: The same CDR3 also results from other DNA sequences found in this sample. The genes are TRBV27 and TRBJ2-1; D remains unclear. CDR3 length: 11 amino acids. In germline, CDR1 is MNHEY, CDR2 SMNVEV (reference sequence). Deletions cut 3 bases from V and 4 bases from J, with 1 base between. In DNA, the CDR3 is TGTGCCAGCAGTTTTTACAATGAGCAGTTCTTC. Amino acid sequence: CASSFYNEQFF.

The rearrangement joins TRBV28 to TRBJ2-7, with D possibly being TRBD1 (5 bases). The CDR3 length is 13 residues. From germline, CDR1 is MDHEN and CDR2 SYDVKM. V was cut by 8 bases and J by 4 bases, with 15 bases left in between. The CDR3 DNA reads TGTGCCAGCGTAGGGTACAGGCGGTACGAGCAGTACTTC. This translates into CASVGYRRYEQYF.

This clone was counted between two and nine times. The V and J genes are TRBV2 and TRBJ2-4; D is undetermined. This CDR3 spans 12 amino acids. Germline loops: CDR1 SNHLY, CDR2 FYNNEI. V was pared by 6 bases and J by 2 bases, with 5 bases between. The CDR3 sequence: CASRGPKNIQYF. CDR3 bases: TGTGCCAGCAGGGGCCCCAAAAACATTCAGTACTTC. Combining the CDR3 with reference TRBV2 and TRBJ2-4 gives the whole variable domain EPEVTQTPSHQVTQMGQEVILRCVPISNHLYFYWYRQILGQKVEFLVSFYNNEISEKSEIFDDQFSVERPDGSNFTLKIRSTKLEDSAMYFCASRGPKNIQYFGAGTRLSVL.

This clone was counted many times. The chain couples TRBV18 to TRBJ2-7; D call uncertain. This CDR3 contains 12 residues. CDR1 is KGHSH and CDR2 is LQKENI in the germline V gene. V dropped 5 bases and J dropped 1 base, with 6 bases sitting between them. CDR3 residues: CASSSESYEQYF. For the CDR3, the DNA is TGTGCCAGCTCATCGGAGTCCTACGAGCAGTACTTC.

The V call is TRBV25-1, the J call TRBJ1-2; 7 bases line up with TRBD1. The J segment lost 2 bases and the V segment lost 7 bases, leaving 7 bases of the junction unmatched. The germline V gene encodes CDR1 MGHDK and CDR2 SYGVNS. This CDR3 is built from 14 residues. CDR3: CASTPGGANYGYTF. The CDR3, as DNA: TGTGCCAGCACCCCAGGGGGAGCGAACTATGGCTACACCTTC.

This rearrangement joins TRBV29-1 to TRBJ1-1, with D perhaps matching TRBD1 (5 bases). V was cut by 0 bases and J by 0 bases, with 11 bases left in between. This CDR3 is built from 15 residues. Per the germline V gene, CDR1 is SQVTM and CDR2 is ANQGSEA. The CDR3 nucleotides read TGCAGCGTTGAAGATCGGGCGGGGGTGAACACTGAAGCTTTCTTT. Its translation: CSVEDRAGVNTEAFF.

This clone has just a few counts. J is TRBJ2-2 and V is TRBV7-9; 8 bases fit TRBD1. Germline CDR1 is SEHNR and CDR2 is FQNEAQ (reference sequence). The CDR3 totals 13 residues. The CDR3 spells CAVQGADTGELFF. In nucleotides, the CDR3 is TGTGCAGTTCAGGGGGCGGACACCGGGGAGCTGTTTTTT.